The rows below give T cell receptor beta chains drawn from one sample of a study of CD8 T cells in Susac syndrome. MiXCR was run by TCRdb on the immunoSEQ multiplex PCR reads, yielding one entry per CDR3 protein. This table has about 120,000 distinct CDR3 sequences, around 90% appearing once. Specimen: CD4+ T cells from PBMCs. These receptors were taken from a human donor in good health. Both conserved end residues are part of each CDR3. D genes are given only for firm matches. Only some rows state a clone size, as once, few, many or a class for expanded clones.

TRBV29-1	.	.	TRBJ2-7	12	CSVDEGSYEQYF	TGCAGCGTTGATGAGGGGTCCTACGAGCAGTACTTC
TRBV5-1	.	.	TRBJ2-5	14	CASSLEPGPETQYF	TGCGCCAGCAGCTTGGAACCGGGGCCAGAGACCCAGTACTTC
TRBV6-6	TRBD1	.	TRBJ1-6	14	CASSYDRVDSPLHF	TGTGCCAGCAGTTACGACAGGGTGGACTCACCCCTCCACTTT
TRBV7-2	.	.	TRBJ1-2	15	CASSQGEAANYGYTF	TGTGCCAGCAGCCAAGGGGAGGCCGCGAACTATGGCTACACCTTC
TRBV12-3/TRBV12-4	TRBD2	once	TRBJ2-2	15	CASSPAGGNTGELFF	TGTGCCAGCAGTCCGGCGGGGGGGAACACCGGGGAGCTGTTTTTT
TRBV12-3/TRBV12-4	.	.	TRBJ2-5	12	CASRDHQETQYF	TGTGCCAGCAGGGACCACCAAGAGACCCAGTACTTC
TRBV13	.	once	TRBJ2-6	15	CASSREGSGANVLTF	TGTGCCAGCAGCCGAGAGGGATCTGGGGCCAACGTCCTGACTTTC
TRBV7-3	.	.	TRBJ1-1	16	CASSLTATFLNTEAFF	TGTGCCAGCAGCTTAACCGCGACATTCCTGAACACTGAAGCTTTCTTT
TRBV7-2	.	.	TRBJ2-3	13	CASSELWRDTQYF	TGTGCCAGCAGCGAGCTTTGGAGAGATACGCAGTATTTT
TRBV6-2/TRBV6-3	.	.	TRBJ2-3	16	CASSSKGHLSTDTQYF	TGTGCCAGCAGTTCCAAGGGACACTTGAGCACAGATACGCAGTATTTT
TRBV6-5	.	.	TRBJ2-1	14	CASSYRLVDNEQFF	TGTGCCAGCAGTTATAGGCTCGTGGACAATGAGCAGTTCTTC
TRBV7-9	.	.	TRBJ2-1	14	CASSNRGGNAEQFF	TGTGCCAGCAGTAATAGAGGGGGGAATGCTGAGCAGTTCTTC
TRBV10-3	.	once	TRBJ2-5	14	CAIREGTPWETQYF	TGTGCCATCAGGGAAGGGACCCCGTGGGAGACCCAGTACTTC
TRBV4-2	.	.	TRBJ2-1	17	CASSQESARAVSNEQFF	TGTGCCAGCAGCCAAGAATCGGCCAGGGCAGTCTCGAATGAGCAGTTCTTC
TRBV5-4	TRBD2	.	TRBJ2-7	15	CASSTAGGLSYEQYF	TGTGCCAGCAGCACAGCGGGAGGCCTCTCCTACGAGCAGTACTTC
TRBV3-1	.	.	TRBJ1-1	11	CASSQGPADFF	TGTGCCAGCAGCCAAGGTCCAGCTGATTTCTTT
TRBV13	TRBD2	.	TRBJ2-1	15	CASTARGERGNEQFF	TGTGCCAGCACCGCACGGGGGGAACGAGGGAATGAGCAGTTCTTC
TRBV6-1	TRBD2	.	TRBJ2-3	18	CASSEGRLAGGPTDTQYF	TGTGCCAGCAGTGAAGGTAGACTAGCGGGGGGCCCCACAGATACGCAGTATTTT
TRBV7-9	.	.	TRBJ1-1	11	CASSWEVEAFF	TGTGCCAGCAGCTGGGAGGTGGAGGCTTTCTTT
TRBV20-1	.	.	TRBJ1-2	17	CSARESPGIELDRGYTF	TGCAGTGCTAGAGAATCCCCGGGAATTGAATTGGATCGTGGCTACACCTTC
TRBV20-1	.	.	TRBJ1-1	12	CSASRRITAAFF	TGCAGTGCTAGTCGGCGGATCACTGCAGCTTTCTTT
TRBV30	.	.	TRBJ2-6	14	CAWRTISGANVLTF	TGTGCCTGGAGGACTATTTCTGGGGCCAACGTCCTGACTTTC
TRBV18	.	.	TRBJ1-1	14	CASSPGRLNTEAFF	TGTGCCAGCTCACCAGGACGGTTGAACACTGAAGCTTTCTTT
TRBV20-1	.	.	TRBJ1-2	12	CSAARGGDGYTF	TGCAGTGCTGCCAGAGGGGGTGATGGCTACACCTTC
TRBV11-1	.	.	TRBJ2-5	14	CASSLDRLQETQYF	TGTGCCAGCAGCCTCGACAGGCTCCAAGAGACCCAGTACTTC
TRBV3-1	.	.	TRBJ2-6	19	CASSQDPSGVSSGANVLTF	TGTGCCAGCAGCCAAGATCCGTCAGGGGTTAGCTCTGGGGCCAACGTCCTGACTTTC
TRBV7-3	TRBD2	once	TRBJ2-3	16	CASSSGLAGALDTQYF	TGTGCCAGCAGCTCCGGACTAGCGGGGGCCCTAGATACGCAGTATTTT
TRBV7-2	.	.	TRBJ1-2	15	CASSPLGALNYGYTF	TGTGCCAGCAGCCCCCTGGGCGCTCTTAACTATGGCTACACCTTC
TRBV7-2	.	.	TRBJ1-2	13	CASSTRQNYGYTF	TGTGCCAGCAGCACGCGTCAGAACTATGGCTACACCTTC
TRBV20-1	.	few	TRBJ2-2	13	CSARDLGSGELFF	TGCAGTGCTAGAGATCTCGGGTCCGGGGAGCTGTTTTTT
TRBV19	TRBD2	.	TRBJ2-7	16	CASSIGPGTSDYEQYF	TGTGCCAGTAGTATTGGTCCCGGGACTAGCGACTACGAGCAGTACTTC
TRBV24-1	TRBD1	.	TRBJ2-3	16	CATSESPGQGADTQYF	TGTGCCACCAGTGAGTCACCGGGACAGGGGGCTGATACGCAGTATTTT
TRBV6-2/TRBV6-3	.	.	TRBJ2-7	17	CASSYSNVGQDVIEQYF	TGTGCCAGCAGTTACTCGAATGTGGGCCAGGACGTTATCGAGCAGTACTTC
TRBV6-5	TRBD1	.	TRBJ1-4	14	CASTIDRGNEKLFF	TGTGCCAGCACCATTGACAGGGGGAATGAAAAACTGTTTTTT
TRBV3-1	.	.	TRBJ2-1	15	CASSQDSGYSNEQFF	TGTGCCAGCAGCCAAGATTCAGGGTATAGTAATGAGCAGTTCTTC
TRBV19	TRBD2	.	TRBJ2-1	16	CASSRGSGGGGNEQFF	TGTGCCAGTAGTAGGGGCAGCGGGGGTGGAGGCAATGAGCAGTTCTTC
TRBV19	TRBD1	.	TRBJ2-5	15	CASTHRGEFQETQYF	TGTGCCAGTACCCACAGGGGAGAGTTCCAAGAGACCCAGTACTTC
TRBV9	.	once	TRBJ2-3	13	CASSVGPKDTQYF	TGTGCCAGCAGCGTAGGCCCCAAAGATACGCAGTATTTT
TRBV2	.	once	TRBJ1-5	18	CASSDISGRVWGNQPQHF	TGTGCCAGCAGTGATATTTCGGGCCGCGTCTGGGGCAATCAGCCCCAGCATTTT
TRBV11-2	.	once	TRBJ2-5	15	CASSLVAGTQETQYF	TGTGCCAGCAGCTTAGTGGCGGGGACTCAAGAGACCCAGTACTTC
TRBV7-9	TRBD1	.	TRBJ1-2	11	CASGQEAGYTF	TGTGCCAGTGGACAGGAAGCAGGCTACACCTTC
TRBV27	.	.	TRBJ1-1	17	CASSPTLRRRDHTEAFF	TGTGCCAGCAGTCCCACCCTCAGACGCAGGGACCACACTGAAGCTTTCTTT
TRBV12-3/TRBV12-4	.	.	TRBJ2-4	13	CASSLYRENIQYF	TGTGCCAGCAGTTTGTACAGAGAAAACATTCAGTACTTC
TRBV20-1	TRBD2	.	TRBJ2-1	17	CSAREPLGRSGNNEQFF	TGCAGTGCTAGAGAGCCTCTGGGTCGGAGCGGGAACAATGAGCAGTTCTTC
TRBV14	.	.	TRBJ2-3	16	CASSQEGRKIWDTQYF	TGTGCCAGCAGCCAAGAAGGCAGGAAGATTTGGGATACGCAGTATTTT
TRBV4-1	.	.	TRBJ1-2	13	CASSEHPNYGYTF	TGCGCCAGCAGCGAACACCCGAACTATGGCTACACCTTC
TRBV2	.	.	TRBJ2-7	14	CASSGVGSPYEQYF	TGTGCCAGCAGCGGCGTGGGGTCCCCCTACGAGCAGTACTTC
TRBV4-3	.	.	TRBJ2-7	15	CASSQERSPSYEQYF	TGCGCCAGCAGCCAAGAAAGAAGTCCATCCTACGAGCAGTACTTC
TRBV14	.	.	TRBJ1-4	15	CASSRYRASNEKLFF	TGTGCCAGCAGCCGATACCGGGCCAGTAATGAAAAACTGTTTTTT
TRBV5-6	.	once	TRBJ1-4	14	CASSLGQWGEKLFF	TGTGCCAGCAGCTTGGGACAGTGGGGAGAAAAACTGTTTTTT
TRBV20-1	TRBD2	once	TRBJ2-7	15	CSASRLAGGPGEQYF	TGCAGTGCTAGTCGACTAGCGGGAGGGCCCGGGGAGCAGTACTTC
TRBV12-3/TRBV12-4	TRBD2	.	TRBJ2-1	15	CASRGLAGGPSEQFF	TGTGCCAGCAGGGGACTAGCGGGAGGGCCTAGTGAGCAGTTCTTC
TRBV2	TRBD2	.	TRBJ2-1	16	CASSSPSGRSYNEQFF	TGTGCCAGCAGCAGCCCTAGCGGGAGATCCTACAATGAGCAGTTCTTC